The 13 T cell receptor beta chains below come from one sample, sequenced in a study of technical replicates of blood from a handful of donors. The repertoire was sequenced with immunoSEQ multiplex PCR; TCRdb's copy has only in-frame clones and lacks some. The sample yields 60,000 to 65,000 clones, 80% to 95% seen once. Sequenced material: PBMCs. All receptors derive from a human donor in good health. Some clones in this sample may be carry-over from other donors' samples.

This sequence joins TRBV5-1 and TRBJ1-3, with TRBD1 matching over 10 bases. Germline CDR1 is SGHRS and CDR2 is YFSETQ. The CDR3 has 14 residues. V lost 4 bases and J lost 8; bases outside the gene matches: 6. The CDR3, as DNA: TGCGCCAGCAGCACCTCCGGGACAGGGGACACCATATATTTT. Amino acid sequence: CASSTSGTGDTIYF.

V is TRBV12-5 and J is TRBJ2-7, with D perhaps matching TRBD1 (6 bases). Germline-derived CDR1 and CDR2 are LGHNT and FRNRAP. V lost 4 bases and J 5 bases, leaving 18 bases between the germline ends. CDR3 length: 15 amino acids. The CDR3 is CASGSGTGFSDEQYF. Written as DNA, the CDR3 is TGTGCTAGTGGTTCGGGTACAGGGTTTAGCGACGAGCAGTACTTC.

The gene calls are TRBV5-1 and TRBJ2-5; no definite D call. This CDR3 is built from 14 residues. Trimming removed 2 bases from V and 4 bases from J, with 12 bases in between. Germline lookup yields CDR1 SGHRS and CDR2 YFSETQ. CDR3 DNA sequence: TGCGCCAGCAGCTTCTTAGTGTCCGGAGAGACCCAGTACTTC. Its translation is CASSFLVSGETQYF.

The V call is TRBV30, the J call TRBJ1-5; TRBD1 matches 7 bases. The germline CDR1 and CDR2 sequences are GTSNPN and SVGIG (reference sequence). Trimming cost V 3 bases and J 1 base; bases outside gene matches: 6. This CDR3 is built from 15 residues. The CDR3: CAWSEGAFSNQPQHF. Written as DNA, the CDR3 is TGTGCCTGGAGCGAGGGGGCTTTCAGCAATCAGCCCCAGCATTTT.

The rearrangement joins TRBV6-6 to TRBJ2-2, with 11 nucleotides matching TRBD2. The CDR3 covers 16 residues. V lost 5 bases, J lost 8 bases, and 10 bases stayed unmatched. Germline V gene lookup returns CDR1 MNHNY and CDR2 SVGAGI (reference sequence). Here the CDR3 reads CASSQLAGALGGELFF. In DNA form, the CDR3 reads TGTGCCAGCAGTCAACTAGCGGGGGCCCTGGGAGGGGAGCTGTTTTTT.

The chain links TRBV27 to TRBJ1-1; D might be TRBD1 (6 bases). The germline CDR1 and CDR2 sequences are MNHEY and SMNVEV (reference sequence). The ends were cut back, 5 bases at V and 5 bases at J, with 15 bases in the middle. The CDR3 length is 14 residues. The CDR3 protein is CASSPRGMGTEAFF. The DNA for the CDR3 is TGTGCCAGCAGTCCCAGGGGTATGGGGACTGAAGCTTTCTTT.

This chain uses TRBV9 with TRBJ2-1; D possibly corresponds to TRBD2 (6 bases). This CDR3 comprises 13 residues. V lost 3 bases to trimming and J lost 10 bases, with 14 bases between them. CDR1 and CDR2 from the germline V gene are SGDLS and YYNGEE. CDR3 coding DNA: TGTGCCAGCAGCGGAGGGTCCGGGAGAGAGCAGTTCTTC. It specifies CASSGGSGREQFF.

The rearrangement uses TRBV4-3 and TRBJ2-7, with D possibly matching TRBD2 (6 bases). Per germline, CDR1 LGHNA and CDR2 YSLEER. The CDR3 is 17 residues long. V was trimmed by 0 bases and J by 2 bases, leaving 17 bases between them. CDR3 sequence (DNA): TGCGCCAGCAGCCAAGATCGGGGGAACAGTCCTCCCTACGAGCAGTACTTC. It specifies CASSQDRGNSPPYEQYF.

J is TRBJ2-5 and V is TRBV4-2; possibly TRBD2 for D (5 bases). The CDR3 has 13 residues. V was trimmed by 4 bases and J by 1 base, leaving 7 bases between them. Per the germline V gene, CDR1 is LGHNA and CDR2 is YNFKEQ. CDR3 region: CASSRGLQETQYF. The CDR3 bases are TGTGCCAGCAGCCGAGGACTCCAAGAGACCCAGTACTTC.

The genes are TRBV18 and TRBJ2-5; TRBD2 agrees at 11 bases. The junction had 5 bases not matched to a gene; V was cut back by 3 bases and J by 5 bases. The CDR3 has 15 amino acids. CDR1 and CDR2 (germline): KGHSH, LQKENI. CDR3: CASSPRLAGTETQYF. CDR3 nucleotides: TGTGCCAGCTCACCTAGACTAGCGGGAACGGAGACCCAGTACTTC.

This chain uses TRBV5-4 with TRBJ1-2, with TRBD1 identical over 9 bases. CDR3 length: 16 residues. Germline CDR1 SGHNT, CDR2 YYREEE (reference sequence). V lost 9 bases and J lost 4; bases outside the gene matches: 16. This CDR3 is CATKGTGKAGGYGYTF. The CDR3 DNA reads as TGTGCCACCAAAGGGACAGGGAAGGCCGGAGGCTATGGCTACACCTTC.

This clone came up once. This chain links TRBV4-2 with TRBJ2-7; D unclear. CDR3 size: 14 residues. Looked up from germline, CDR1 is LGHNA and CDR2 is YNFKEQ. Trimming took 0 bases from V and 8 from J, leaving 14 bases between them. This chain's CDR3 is CASSQEYGVGQQYF. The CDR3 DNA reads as TGTGCCAGCAGCCAAGAGTATGGAGTTGGCCAGCAGTACTTC.

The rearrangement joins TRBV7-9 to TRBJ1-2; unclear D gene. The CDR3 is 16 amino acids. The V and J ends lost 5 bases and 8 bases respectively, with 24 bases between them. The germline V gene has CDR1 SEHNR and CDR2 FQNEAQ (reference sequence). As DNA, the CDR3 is TGTGCCAGCAGCCCAAGACCCGGAAAAGCGCTTGGGGGCTACACCTTC. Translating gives CASSPRPGKALGGYTF.